This is a list of T cell receptor beta chains from one sample in a study of identical twins. TCRdb re-called the 5' RACE reads with MiXCR, one entry per CDR3 protein. The table includes roughly 710,000 distinct CDR3 sequences, around 6% detected once. Sequencing was carried out using naive T cells sorted from blood. The receptors were sampled from a man between 18 and 35 years old in good health. Each CDR3 is given with its conserved first and last residue. D genes are given only for firm matches. Rows may omit the clone size; those that give it use once, few, many or a size class.

abundance,d_gene,v_gene,j_gene,CDR3nt,CDR3aa
few,-,TRBV24-1,TRBJ2-1,TGTGCCACCAGTGATGAGCCGCAGGGGTTCAGGGACAATGAGCAGTTCTTC,CATSDEPQGFRDNEQFF
many,-,TRBV12-3/TRBV12-4,TRBJ1-2,TGTGCCAGCAGTTTAATTGGGGGGTTTGGCTACACCTTC,CASSLIGGFGYTF
many,TRBD2,TRBV10-3,TRBJ2-7,TGTGCCACAACTAGCGGGACCTACGAGCAGTACTTC,CATTSGTYEQYF
many,TRBD1,TRBV20-1,TRBJ2-3,TGCAGTGCTAGGGCGCCCCAGGGGGGCACAGATACGCAGTATTTT,CSARAPQGGTDTQYF
many,TRBD2,TRBV29-1,TRBJ2-7,TGCAGCGTTAAAACAACGGGAGGCCACTACGAGCAGTACTTC,CSVKTTGGHYEQYF
-,TRBD1,TRBV2,TRBJ2-1,TGTGCCAGCAGCGGACAGGAAAATGAGCAGTTCTTC,CASSGQENEQFF
many,-,TRBV7-2,TRBJ1-5,TGTGCCAGCAGCTTACAAAGTCCGGGCAATCAGCCCCAGCATTTT,CASSLQSPGNQPQHF
-,-,TRBV7-6,TRBJ2-2,TGTGCCAGCAGCGACAATAAGGGGTCAGGGGAGCTGTTTTTT,CASSDNKGSGELFF
few,-,TRBV9,TRBJ2-1,TGTGCCAGCAGCGTAGTGCCTCTTCAATACAATGAGCAGTTCTTC,CASSVVPLQYNEQFF
many,TRBD1,TRBV20-1,TRBJ2-2,TGCAGTGCCCGGGAGGACAGGGGTAACACCGGGGAGCTGTTTTTT,CSAREDRGNTGELFF
many,TRBD1,TRBV4-1,TRBJ1-1,TGCGCCAGCAGCCAAACATGGACAGGCGCCGGGACTGAAGCTTTCTTT,CASSQTWTGAGTEAFF
-,TRBD1,TRBV7-2,TRBJ2-3,TGTGCCAGCAGCTTAGGACAGGGCACCCTAGATACGCAGTATTTT,CASSLGQGTLDTQYF
few,-,TRBV12-3/TRBV12-4,TRBJ2-5,TGTGCCAGCGCCCCTCGGGGGTACCAAGAGACCCAGTACTTC,CASAPRGYQETQYF
many,TRBD1,TRBV29-1,TRBJ2-1,TGCAGCGTTGCGGACAGGGGGCGGTATGAGCAGTTCTTC,CSVADRGRYEQFF
many,-,TRBV29-1,TRBJ1-1,TGCAGCGTTGACTGGGGGAACACTGAAGCTTTCTTT,CSVDWGNTEAFF
many,-,TRBV12-3/TRBV12-4,TRBJ2-7,TGTGCCAGCACCCTGTCCCCCTACGAGCAGTACTTC,CASTLSPYEQYF
few,-,TRBV24-1,TRBJ2-3,TGTGCCACCAGTGAAAGGGGGGTAGGTCTAAGGACAGATACGCAGTATTTT,CATSERGVGLRTDTQYF
-,TRBD1,TRBV12-5,TRBJ2-7,TGTGCTAGTGACTTAGCCCCGGGACAGGGGTTCGAGCAGTACTTC,CASDLAPGQGFEQYF
-,-,TRBV7-9,TRBJ2-1,TGTGCCAGTCTAACGGGAGTCAAAGGCGGTGAGCAGTTCTTC,CASLTGVKGGEQFF
many,-,TRBV15,TRBJ2-1,TGTGCCACCAGCAGAGATATCCCTGGCCAGGGGGGCAGCAATGAGCAGTTCTTC,CATSRDIPGQGGSNEQFF
few,-,TRBV4-1,TRBJ2-5,TGCGCCAGCAGCCAAGAGACAGTAAGAGAGACCCAGTACTTC,CASSQETVRETQYF
-,TRBD1,TRBV20-1,TRBJ2-7,TGCAGTGCTAGGTTCGCCAGACAGGGGATAGTGTACGAGCAGTACTTC,CSARFARQGIVYEQYF
many,-,TRBV12-3/TRBV12-4,TRBJ2-3,TGTGCCAGCAGTGGGAGGTCCCCCGACACAGATACGCAGTATTTT,CASSGRSPDTDTQYF
many,-,TRBV10-3,TRBJ2-7,TGTGCCATCAGTGGTGAGGGCAGGGGCGAGCAGTACTTC,CAISGEGRGEQYF
-,-,TRBV4-1,TRBJ2-3,TGCGCCAGCTCGGGACGGGACCTCGCAGATACGCAGTATTTT,CASSGRDLADTQYF
few,-,TRBV5-1,TRBJ2-6,TGCGCCAGCAGAGTCCTGGGGGCCAACGTCCTGACTTTC,CASRVLGANVLTF
many,TRBD2,TRBV11-2,TRBJ2-1,TGTGCCAGCAGCTACACGGGAGGGGCTTACAATGAGCAGTTCTTC,CASSYTGGAYNEQFF
many,-,TRBV6-1,TRBJ2-1,TGTGCCAGCAGTCGCCCCCTCAGACTAGGGTTAAGGGAGCAGTTCTTC,CASSRPLRLGLREQFF
many,TRBD1,TRBV2,TRBJ2-7,TGTGCCAGCAGAGAGGACAGGAATCGATTCTACGAGCAGTACTTC,CASREDRNRFYEQYF
many,-,TRBV28,TRBJ2-6,TGTGCCAGCAGGTCCAGGGGCTCTGGGGCCAACGTCCTGACTTTC,CASRSRGSGANVLTF
-,TRBD1,TRBV29-1,TRBJ1-5,TGCAGCGTGAGGGACAGGGAGTATCAGCCCCAGCATTTT,CSVRDREYQPQHF
few,-,TRBV2,TRBJ1-5,TGTGCCAGCAGTGCAGGCATCCATCAGCCCCAGCATTTT,CASSAGIHQPQHF
-,-,TRBV11-2,TRBJ2-3,TGTGCCACAAACCCGCAGACACCCGGGATTACAGATACGCAGTATTTT,CATNPQTPGITDTQYF
many,TRBD2,TRBV12-3/TRBV12-4,TRBJ2-5,TGTGCCAGCACTGGACTAGAATCGGCCCAGTACTTC,CASTGLESAQYF
few,-,TRBV11-3,TRBJ2-1,TGTGCCAGCAGCTTAATCCGTACAAATGAGCAGTTCTTC,CASSLIRTNEQFF
-,-,TRBV6-1,TRBJ2-7,TGTGCCAGCAGCCCCCAGGAGGGGGTGGTCTACGAGCAGTACTTC,CASSPQEGVVYEQYF
-,-,TRBV12-3/TRBV12-4,TRBJ1-4,TGTGCCAGCAGGCAGGGCTGGGGAACTAATGAAAAACTGTTTTTT,CASRQGWGTNEKLFF
many,-,TRBV10-3,TRBJ2-2,TGTGCCATCAGTGAGTCCGTGGGGCGAAACACCGGGGAGCTGTTTTTT,CAISESVGRNTGELFF
many,-,TRBV20-1,TRBJ2-7,TGCAGTGCTAGAGATCTCACAGGGAGGGCCTACGAGCAGTACTTC,CSARDLTGRAYEQYF
few,-,TRBV2,TRBJ2-4,TGTGCCAGCAGTGAAGCTTCCTGGGGTCGCTACTTC,CASSEASWGRYF
few,-,TRBV7-2,TRBJ2-3,TGTGCCAGCGAGGACGGACTCTCCACAGATACGCAGTATTTT,CASEDGLSTDTQYF
many,TRBD2,TRBV12-3/TRBV12-4,TRBJ2-2,TGTGCCAGCAGGAAGACTAGCTTCCTCACCGGGGAGCTGTTTTTT,CASRKTSFLTGELFF
few,-,TRBV15,TRBJ1-1,TGTGCCACCAGCAGAGATCCGGCAGAAAAAGCTTTCTTT,CATSRDPAEKAFF
-,-,TRBV7-9,TRBJ1-4,TGTGCCAGCAGCTCTGGACCCACGAATGAAAAACTGTTTTTT,CASSSGPTNEKLFF
many,TRBD2,TRBV6-1,TRBJ2-7,TGTGCCAGCACCCCGACGGGGGGGGGCAACGGCGAGCAGTACTTC,CASTPTGGGNGEQYF
many,-,TRBV4-3,TRBJ1-5,TGCGCCAGCAGCCAAGACTTGGCAGGGCAGCCCCAGCATTTT,CASSQDLAGQPQHF
-,TRBD1,TRBV29-1,TRBJ1-1,TGCAGCGTTGCAGGGGGAACGGGCCTCGGATTGAACACTGAAGCTTTCTTT,CSVAGGTGLGLNTEAFF
few,TRBD2,TRBV27,TRBJ2-1,TGTGCCAGCAGTCCCGGGACTAGCGCCAATGAGCAGTTCTTC,CASSPGTSANEQFF
few,TRBD2,TRBV29-1,TRBJ2-3,TGCAGCGTCACTAGCGGAATTAGCACAGATACGCAGTATTTT,CSVTSGISTDTQYF
many,TRBD1,TRBV9,TRBJ2-5,TGTGCCAGCAGCGTAGGCCACAGGGGAGAGACCCAGTACTTC,CASSVGHRGETQYF
many,TRBD1,TRBV12-3/TRBV12-4,TRBJ2-1,TGTGCCAGCGACTTCCTAACCGGGACAGGGGGCAATGAGCAGTTCTTC,CASDFLTGTGGNEQFF